This T cell receptor beta chain was recorded in a study of cytomegalovirus exposure and HLA in healthy donors (dated by TCRdb to about 2017). Broadly, across the study: An earlier analysis of several hundred of the donors reported about 290 Gb of sequence data and 100 million to 130 million unique TCR beta sequences from 150 million to 200 million T cells. Roughly 300 gigabases of sequencing data and about 92 million unique TCR sequences made up an early release that covered over 550 HLA-typed donors. Of the roughly 410 genotyped donors, less than 85% were placed in the genetic ancestry cluster associated with self-reported Caucasian donors. The aim of the study was to test whether cataloging public T cell receptors could identify signatures of past pathogen exposure. Using immunosequencing, the study profiled T cell repertoires from about 650 subjects and related those repertoires to cytomegalovirus serostatus. In addition to the first cohort of 650 to 800 subjects, a separate validation cohort of 100 to 150 different subjects was used. To predict cytomegalovirus infection status, the study brought together high-throughput TCR immunosequencing, statistical association of individual TCRs with disease status, and machine learning. To study patterns of TCR occurrence, a later analysis re-analyzed previously published TCR beta repertoires from 666 donors and added high-resolution HLA genotyping. Rather than drawing on any new phenotypic data, the later analysis identified candidate immune exposures from TCR beta sequences and the way those sequences occurred across donors. An earlier analysis of several hundred of the donors applied high-throughput TCR beta sequencing to assess whether each TCR beta V gene segment acted as functional or pseudogenic. Alongside the repertoire data, information on donor age, sex, ethnicity and CMV serostatus was compiled. A later genetic analysis used genome-wide SNP genotypes for about 65% of the roughly 670 donors, treating that subset as a discovery cohort. All discovery cohort repertoires had been generated on a single sequencing platform. HLA typing covered class I and class II loci at four-digit resolution. Typing coverage differed by locus: A, B, C, DRB1 and DQB1 were typed in roughly 629-630 donors, DQA1 in 522, DPA1 in some 570, and DPB1 in 400 to 480. Because of strong linkage in the cohort, a few DR-DQ haplotypes were treated as single units for association and clustering. Among about 390 genotyped donors of the cohort, an average of roughly 240,000 unique TCR beta nucleotide sequences were sequenced per donor, roughly 18% of them non-productive.

The investigation overall reported the following: Roughly uniform sequencing depth across donors was assumed in presence/absence analyses, although this assumption may not hold. An earlier analysis of approximately 600 of the donors showed that most TCR beta V segments appeared in productive rearrangements either about 90% or about 30% of the time, which broadly matched IMGT annotations. In this cohort, only TCR beta chains were sequenced, and detectable features were limited by the absence of alpha or paired-chain data. A further reported finding was that TCR beta sequences accurately predicted the HLA-A and HLA-B alleles for most subjects in the first cohort. Linkage disequilibrium might explain the correlated functional status among segregating V segments, but an unknown experimental factor could not be ruled out. V-gene and J-gene trimming of TCR beta chains was associated with a missense DCLRE1C variant in a later genetic analysis, and the association was replicated in an independent cohort. The only immune exposure information available for the cohort was CMV serostatus. At a false discovery rate of 0.05, a later analysis linked roughly 17,000 TCR beta sequences to specific HLA alleles. Strong co-occurrence of HLA alleles, especially DR and DQ, made assigning TCR associations to individual alleles difficult. The authors suggested that the approach could potentially be extended to other disease states and immunological phenotypes. Some IMGT-functional V segments, including TRBV6-2 and TRBV6-3, could not be told apart with the 87-base-pair reads, so those segments were excluded. In a later analysis, several top co-occurrence clusters were reported to appear linked to parvovirus B19, influenza, CMV and Epstein-Barr virus. Across donors, most TCR sequences were observed very rarely, whereas some public TCRs were present in many individuals. In a later analysis, most CMV-associated TCR beta chains were found to appear HLA-restricted, with HLA associations seemingly driven largely by CMV exposure. About 17 rarely observed V segments, including chromosome 9 orphons, were excluded from the earlier analysis of approximately 500 of the donors because counts were too low. A later analysis found that HLA-associated TCR beta chains were more clonally expanded and had lower generation probabilities than equally common non-associated chains. A later genetic analysis reported fewer N-insertions in productive TCRs among donors in an Asian-associated ancestry cluster than the roughly 700-donor mean. The classifier was reported to diagnose cytomegalovirus status with high specificity and sensitivity in both the original cohort and the validation cohort. In a later analysis, TCR association rates were found to vary across HLA loci, with the most associated TCRs seen for DRB1 alleles and the fewest for HLA-C alleles. Because HLA typing was unavailable for some donors at each locus, only the typed subset was used in association tests. A total of roughly 160 TCR beta chains were listed by the study as associated with cytomegalovirus. In vitro tests confirmed that a few of the cytomegalovirus-associated TCR beta chains recognize cytomegalovirus antigens. A cluster of highly shared sequence variants was judged likely to represent a technical artifact of the sequencing pipeline.

To note about this clone: Its target antigen remains unknown. Per-nucleotide qualities are absent, and no much larger clonotype sits a single base away.

Library creation used the immunoSEQ multiplex PCR assay. For the multiplex PCR, a mixture combining 60 forward primers for TCR Vbeta segments and 13 reverse primers for TCR Jbeta segments was used. A multiplex PCR assay on genomic DNA amplified the CDR3 region of rearranged TCR beta genes. The Illumina HiSeq System was used to sequence the amplified TCR beta libraries as 87-base-pair reads. Processing in the source paper ran as follows. Across the 600 to 700 repertoires, a later analysis counted 75 million to 90 million unique TCR beta chains, around 10 million of which were shared by at least two donors. A nearest-neighbor algorithm error-corrected the raw reads and collapsed the reads into unique sequences, merging closely related sequences to remove PCR and sequencing errors. Alignment of CDR3 sequences to IMGT reference sequences was used to assign V, D and J gene segments. Each retained sequence needed at least a six-nucleotide match to both a V gene segment and a J gene segment. Rearrangements were called productive when the CDR3 lacked stop codons and stayed in frame with V and J; all others were non-productive. Following IMGT convention, CDR3 was defined as the stretch from the second conserved V-encoded cysteine to the conserved J-encoded phenylalanine. The earlier analysis of about 640 of the donors excluded any sequence lacking an unambiguous match to a single V gene segment. An earlier analysis of a few hundred of the donors called V segments functional above 56.7% productive rearrangements and segregating when the between-donor standard deviation exceeded 5%. A statistical classification framework was developed to diagnose cytomegalovirus status using the catalog of TCR beta chain sequences. A later analysis assigned V and J genes by comparing TCR nucleotide sequences with IMGT/GENE-DB human TR gene sequences. Using the TCRdist pipeline, a later analysis assigned CDR3 sequences along with most-parsimonious VDJ recombination scenarios. In a later analysis, every TCR beta chain was defined by the combination of its CDR3 amino acid sequence and its V-gene family, and reads without a unique V-gene family were dropped. As a way to deal with suspected cross-contamination and a sequencing artifact, a later analysis dropped 450 to 600 nucleotide sequences that were highly shared and had low generation probability. A later analysis calculated a clonal expansion index for each public chain from normalized within-repertoire ranks of inferred template counts. In a later analysis, generation probabilities were computed using a VDJ recombination model fitted to out-of-frame rearrangements, and the results were checked against IGoR. Hypergeometric tests were used in a later analysis to score TCR-TCR, TCR-HLA and TCR-CMV co-occurrence, with a repertoire-size bias correction applied to the TCR pairs. In a later analysis, false discovery rates were estimated by permuting HLA or CMV assignments 20 times. In a later analysis, co-occurring TCRs were grouped using DBSCAN, and TCRdist sequence similarity was added for clustering within HLA-allele-positive subsets. Co-occurrence clustering excluded repertoires with fewer than 30,000 or more than 120,000 public chains, plus five with anomalous nucleotide sharing. TCRdb retrieved this table from immuneACCESS and kept in-frame rearrangements only. Not all clones are present; in checked studies, unresolved V genes account for under half, and no reason is known for the remainder. D and trimming come from the DNA, and the V and J calls and clone size come from that table. The sample table shows about 98,000 clones, and around 73% are seen once. The ten biggest clones cover 1.2% of the sample.

In total, 666 healthy bone marrow donors made up the cohort. All cohort members were sampled while nominally healthy, although unrecorded immune exposures were likely present. The donor tested CMV seronegative and was one of the 352 seronegative cohort members. Every donor gave a peripheral blood sample, and the peripheral blood mononuclear cells from that sample were used for TCR beta sequencing. Genomic DNA was extracted from the blood cell samples with the Qiagen DNeasy Blood Extraction Kit. V loses 5 bases, J loses 6 bases, and the germline ends lie 16 bases apart. The CDR3 runs 14 amino acids, cysteine and phenylalanine included. The DNA shown is the 42-base CDR3, in frame from base 1. CDR1 is given as LNHNV and CDR2 as YYDKDF, both from the germline V gene (reference sequence).

This receptor was identified in a female donor in good health and CMV-seronegative. The sequenced sample consisted of PBMCs. The sequence joins TRBV15 to TRBJ1-2, with an unclear D gene assignment. The CDR3 here reads CATSLTRRSDGYTF. Here is the DNA: TGTGCCACCAGCCTTACGAGGCGCTCGGATGGCTACACCTTC. The CDR3 plus the reference TRBV15 and TRBJ1-2 genes for the other parts give the full variable domain: DAMVIQNPRYQVTQFGKPVTLSCSQTLNHNVMYWYQQKSSQAPKLLFHYYDKDFNNEADTPDNFQSRRPNTSFCFLDIRSPGLGDTAMYLCATSLTRRSDGYTFGSGTRLTVV.